The 13 T cell receptor beta chains in this list originate from one sample, sequenced in a study of T cells after yellow fever vaccination. TCRdb used MiXCR to reprocess the 5' RACE reads, holding one entry per CDR3 protein. The sample yields around 340,000 distinct CDR3 sequences, approximately 13% seen once. The sequencing here drew on CD4+ T cells sorted from PBMCs, taken 15 days after the yellow fever booster vaccination. These receptor sequences come from a man younger than 35 who received the YFV17D yellow fever vaccine.

V is TRBV15 and J is TRBJ2-3; D may match TRBD1 or TRBD2 (5 bases each). Trimming pared 5 bases from V and 1 base from J, leaving 10 bases between. The CDR3 length is 14 residues. The germline gives CDR1 LNHNV, CDR2 YYDKDF (reference sequence). DNA for the CDR3: TGTGCCACCAGCCTCCTGGGGGGCACAGATACGCAGTATTTT. Protein sequence: CATSLLGGTDTQYF.

This chain connects TRBV4-2 to TRBJ1-2; no reliable D call. CDR1 is LGHNA and CDR2 is YNFKEQ in the germline V gene. This CDR3 is 15 amino acids long. V was cut by 0 bases and J by 8 bases, with 16 bases left in between. CDR3 loop: CASSQEAGPSGGYTF. The DNA of the CDR3 is TGTGCCAGCAGCCAAGAGGCAGGCCCATCCGGGGGCTACACCTTC.

CDR3 nucleotide sequence: TGCGCCAGCAGCTTGGGGGGGGTGAGGAGCACAGATACGCAGTATTTT. This codes for CASSLGGVRSTDTQYF. This chain joins TRBV5-1 and TRBJ2-3, with a possible D match to TRBD2 (6 bases). CDR3 length equals 16 residues. V lost 0 bases to trimming and J lost 0 bases, with 11 bases between them. From germline, CDR1 is SGHRS and CDR2 YFSETQ. Full variable domain (outside the CDR3, taken from reference TRBV5-1 and TRBJ2-3): KAGVTQTPRYLIKTRGQQVTLSCSPISGHRSVSWYQQTPGQGLQFLFEYFSETQRNKGNFPGRFSGRQFSNSRSEMNVSTLELGDSALYLCASSLGGVRSTDTQYFGPGTRLTVL.

V gene TRBV7-9 combines with J gene TRBJ2-1, with TRBD2 matching 8 bases. V was clipped by 7 bases and J by 0 bases; unmatched bases: 5. In germline, CDR1 is SEHNR, CDR2 FQNEAQ (reference sequence). The CDR3 has 15 amino acids. The CDR3 sequence is CASTQGTSSYNEQFF. Written as DNA, the CDR3 is TGTGCCAGCACTCAGGGGACTAGCTCCTACAATGAGCAGTTCTTC.

This clonotype has a count of ten or more. The CDR3, as DNA: TGTGCCAGCAGTGAAGCGCGGCTCTACGGAAACTTCTATGGCTACACCTTC. Its protein is CASSEARLYGNFYGYTF. J is TRBJ1-2 and V is TRBV6-1; no clear D gene. Looked up from germline, CDR1 is MNHNS and CDR2 is SASEGT. Trimming removed 0 bases from V and 4 bases from J, with 18 bases in between. The CDR3 runs to 17 residues.

There are a few counts of this clonotype. The chain couples TRBV28 to TRBJ2-7; no clear D gene. Per the germline V gene, CDR1 is MDHEN and CDR2 is SYDVKM. V shed 3 bases and J shed 3 bases, with 6 bases lying between them. The CDR3 has 12 residues. The CDR3 DNA follows: TGTGCCAGCAGTTTCGAACACTACGAGCAGTACTTC. It yields the protein CASSFEHYEQYF.

V is TRBV6-2 or TRBV6-3 and J is TRBJ2-7, with D hard to call. The CDR3 length is 12 residues. Trimming stripped 2 bases from V and 6 bases from J, with 8 bases between. The germline CDR1 and CDR2 sequences are MNHEY and SVGEGT. CDR3: CASSYLSCEQYV. As DNA, the CDR3 is TGTGCCAGCAGTTACCTGTCATGCGAGCAGTACGTC.

This clonotype was seen more than once but under ten times. The V gene is TRBV5-1, the J gene TRBJ2-3, with TRBD2 identical over 16 bases. There are 17 residues in the CDR3. Germline loops: CDR1 SGHRS, CDR2 YFSETQ. The junction had 7 bases not matched to a gene; V was cut back by 4 bases and J by 5 bases. The CDR3 is CASSPGTSGGAVDTQYF. The CDR3, as DNA: TGCGCCAGCAGCCCAGGGACTAGCGGGGGGGCCGTAGATACGCAGTATTTT.

In its sample, this clonotype was seen a few times. The CDR3, as DNA: TGTGCCAGCAGACTAGCGGGGGGGAGCACAGATACGCAGTATTTT. This translates into CASRLAGGSTDTQYF. The chain links TRBV28 to TRBJ2-3, with 13 positions matching TRBD2. The CDR3 consists of 15 residues. J lost 0 bases, V lost 6 bases, and 0 bases had no gene match. Germline-derived CDR1 and CDR2 are MDHEN and SYDVKM.

The chain links TRBV19 to TRBJ1-2, with D hard to call. Germline assignment: CDR1 LNHDA and CDR2 SQIVND (reference sequence). The CDR3 runs to 11 residues. With 6 bases removed from V and 3 bases from J, the gap between germline ends came to 5 bases. The CDR3 sequence is CASRRYYGYTF. CDR3 nucleotide sequence: TGTGCCAGTAGGCGTTACTATGGCTACACCTTC.

This clonotype occurred a few times. This sequence joins TRBV5-1 and TRBJ2-3, with a possible D match to TRBD2 (6 bases). The CDR3 is 14 amino acids. CDR1 and CDR2 from the germline V gene are SGHRS and YFSETQ. The V end was cut by 4 bases, the J end by 1 base, with 10 bases between. In nucleotides, the CDR3 is TGCGCCAGCAGCGTGCGGGACGGCACAGATACGCAGTATTTT. The encoded protein is CASSVRDGTDTQYF.

The chain employs TRBV5-6 and TRBJ2-7; 8 nucleotides agree with TRBD1. This CDR3 is built from 14 residues. Germline CDR1 reads SGHDT; CDR2 reads YYEEEE. Trimming removed 3 bases from V and 4 bases from J; junction bases left unmatched: 6. The CDR3 region has the DNA TGTGCCAGCAGCTCCCGGGACAGGATGTACGAGCAGTACTTC. Translation gives CASSSRDRMYEQYF. The entire variable domain, with the rest obtained from reference TRBV5-6 and TRBJ2-7, is as follows: DAGVTQSPTHLIKTRGQQVTLRCSPKSGHDTVSWYQQALGQGPQFIFQYYEEEERQRGNFPDRFSGHQFPNYSSELNVNALLLGDSALYLCASSSRDRMYEQYFGPGTRLTVT.

In its sample, this clonotype was seen a few times. The V call is TRBV2, the J call TRBJ2-2; 9 bases map to TRBD2. CDR1 SNHLY and CDR2 FYNNEI come from the germline V gene. The CDR3 runs 16 residues. V shed 2 bases, J shed 1 base, and the junction held 2 bases outside the gene matches. CDR3 DNA sequence: TGTGCCAGCAGTGAACGCGGGGGGGAGAACACCGGGGAGCTGTTTTTT. This sequence encodes CASSERGGENTGELFF.